The subject of this entry is one T cell receptor (beta chain). The data were obtained in a study of T cell changes during pregnancy in multiple sclerosis. Clones were read by immunoSEQ multiplex PCR, and TCRdb kept only the in-frame ones, dropping some. The sample lists about 50,000 clones; approximately 92% were seen once. This TCR derives from a female donor with multiple sclerosis, enrolled in a pregnancy study. Specimen: CD4+ T cells from peripheral blood mononuclear cells, collected before pregnancy.

The CDR3 DNA follows: TGTGCCAGCAGCACAGGATCTAACTATGGCTACACCTTC. Translating gives CASSTGSNYGYTF. The chain combines TRBV28 with TRBJ1-2; possible D gene TRBD1, 5 bases. The CDR3 runs to 13 residues. Germline V lookup: CDR1 MDHEN, CDR2 SYDVKM. Trimming took 6 bases from V and 0 from J, leaving 8 bases between them.